This T cell receptor (beta chain) was observed in a study of T cells in Graves' hyperthyroidism and ophthalmopathy. There were TCR beta CDR3 regions amplified from RNA transcripts. A set of HTBI primers served as the primers for a first-round RT-PCR of the TCR CDR3. TCRdb fed the multiplex PCR reads into MiXCR, producing one record per CDR3 protein. The sample lists about 350,000 distinct CDR3 sequences; about 20% were seen once. PBMCs came from more than 8.5 ml fresh peripheral blood. The CDR3 extends over 13 amino acids. Trimming took off 3 bases at V and 5 bases at J, with 8 bases between the two ends. Germline CDR1 SGHTA, CDR2 FQGNSA. This clonotype was observed at least ten times. Its specificity is not known. General study results and limits: Blood also contained most expanded thyroid clonotypes above 0.001.

The chain carries TRBV7-2 and TRBJ1-5, with D possibly TRBD1 on 6 matching bases. Sequenced material: blood. This TCR was recovered from a woman between 18 and 30 years old with Graves' hyperthyroidism. The CDR3 here is CASSLKGDQPQHF. CDR3 DNA sequence: TGTGCCAGCAGCTTGAAGGGGGATCAGCCCCAGCATTTT.